Below are 18 T cell receptor beta chains sequenced from a single sample in a study of beta chain features in type 1 diabetes. Their antigen targets remain unknown. Expressed TCRB transcripts were sequenced after all isolated RNA was converted to cDNA. Generated by immunoSEQ multiplex PCR, the TCRdb table keeps only in-frame clones and is missing some. The sample has a few hundred thousand clones; 14% are singletons. Study-level results: TCRB CDR3s from Type 1 diabetes patients were moderately but significantly shorter in all four CD4+ subsets.

Material for sequencing was naive CD4+ T cells from blood. The receptors were gathered from a man aged 30 to 39 with type 1 diabetes.

This clone was counted a few times. The V and J genes are TRBV9 and TRBJ2-6; 9 nucleotides align to TRBD1. Germline CDR1 is SGDLS and CDR2 is YYNGEE. This CDR3 is 16 amino acids long. The junction had 5 bases not matched to a gene; V was cut back by 6 bases and J by 1 base. As DNA, the CDR3 is TGTGCCAGCATGGGACAGGGCCTATCTGGGGCCAACGTCCTGACTTTC. As protein: CASMGQGLSGANVLTF.

This sequence joins TRBV11-2 and TRBJ2-2, with TRBD2 matching over 11 bases. CDR3 length: 15 residues. Germline CDR1 is SGHAT and CDR2 is FQNNGV. V was clipped by 3 bases and J by 5 bases; unmatched bases: 2. CDR3 bases: TGTGCCAGCAGCTTTAGCGGGAGGGATACCGGGGAGCTGTTTTTT. Amino acids: CASSFSGRDTGELFF.

In its sample, this clone was seen a few times. The chain recombines TRBV6-1 with TRBJ1-1, with 7 bases lining up with TRBD1. The V gene's germline CDR1 is MNHNS and CDR2 SASEGT. This CDR3 is built from 13 residues. V was pared by 10 bases and J by 4 bases, with 9 bases of the junction left unmatched. The CDR3 reads CATERQGGTEAFF. DNA of the CDR3: TGTGCCACCGAACGACAGGGCGGCACTGAAGCTTTCTTT.

This chain links TRBV15 with TRBJ2-5, with 11 bases aligning to TRBD1. J was trimmed by 5 bases and V by 0 bases; bases with no gene match: 5. Germline CDR1 reads LNHNV; CDR2 reads YYDKDF (reference sequence). The CDR3 length is 16 residues. For the CDR3, the DNA is TGTGCCACCAGCAGAGACCGGACAGGGGGCTGGGAGACCCAGTACTTC. Protein sequence: CATSRDRTGGWETQYF.

This clone came up a few times. This specimen includes other DNA sequences encoding the same CDR3. The gene calls are TRBV29-1 and TRBJ1-2; 10 bases line up with TRBD1. The germline V gene encodes CDR1 SQVTM and CDR2 ANQGSEA. Trimming cost V 6 bases and J 0 bases; bases outside gene matches: 1. The CDR3 spans 13 residues. Here the CDR3 reads CSVGTGANYGYTF. The CDR3 bases are TGCAGCGTGGGGACAGGGGCTAACTATGGCTACACCTTC. Based on the CDR3 plus reference TRBV29-1 and TRBJ1-2, the full variable domain is SAVISQKPSRDICQRGTSLTIQCQVDSQVTMMFWYRQQPGQSLTLIATANQGSEATYESGFVIDKFPISRPNLTFSTLTVSNMSPEDSSIYLCSVGTGANYGYTFGSGTRLTVV.

The gene calls are TRBV29-1 and TRBJ2-4; D remains ambiguous. Germline CDR1 SQVTM, CDR2 ANQGSEA. This CDR3 is built from 15 residues. V was clipped by 7 bases and J by 2 bases, with 18 bases between them. CDR3 DNA: TGCAGCGCCCGAGATACGGGTTACTCCAAAAACATTCAGTACTTC. Protein: CSARDTGYSKNIQYF.

The chain joins TRBV19 to TRBJ1-5; 8 positions match TRBD1. Germline V lookup: CDR1 LNHDA, CDR2 SQIVND (reference sequence). V dropped 4 bases and J dropped 5; count of bases not matched to a gene: 7. The CDR3 runs to 15 residues. This chain's CDR3 is CASSRDRSPHQPQHF. CDR3 DNA sequence: TGTGCCAGTAGTAGGGACAGGAGCCCTCATCAGCCCCAGCATTTT.

This clone was seen a few times. This chain uses TRBV30 with TRBJ2-3; D is perhaps TRBD1 (5 bases). Trimming shortened V by 3 bases and J by 2 bases, and 12 bases separated the two germline ends. Germline V gene lookup returns CDR1 GTSNPN and CDR2 SVGIG (reference sequence). This CDR3 contains 14 residues. The CDR3 nucleotides are TGTGCCTGGAGAGGCAGGGCCAACACAGATACGCAGTATTTT. Translation gives CAWRGRANTDTQYF.

This clone has more than one count but fewer than ten. The genes are TRBV6-1 and TRBJ1-2; unclear D gene. The CDR3 totals 13 residues. CDR1 is MNHNS, CDR2 SASEGT, per germline. With 8 bases removed from V and 5 bases from J, the gap between germline ends came to 15 bases. CDR3 sequence: CASEQAQWYGYTF. In DNA form, the CDR3 reads TGTGCCAGCGAGCAGGCACAGTGGTATGGCTACACCTTC.

The chain has TRBV11-2 and TRBJ2-1, with 10 positions matching TRBD2. The germline CDR1 and CDR2 sequences are SGHAT and FQNNGV. CDR3 length: 15 residues. J gave up 9 bases and V 8 bases, and 13 bases lay outside the gene matches. CDR3 protein: CASALAGAAWGEQFF. CDR3 in DNA: TGTGCCAGCGCGCTAGCGGGAGCGGCATGGGGTGAGCAGTTCTTC.

The rearrangement joins TRBV27 to TRBJ2-3; weak D call: TRBD1 (6 bases). Germline V gene sequence: CDR1 MNHEY, CDR2 SMNVEV (reference sequence). The CDR3 contains 15 residues. V was trimmed by 5 bases and J by 2 bases, leaving 14 bases between them. This CDR3 is CASSPHRQVTDTQYF. CDR3 nucleotides: TGTGCCAGCAGTCCACACAGACAGGTCACAGATACGCAGTATTTT.

This clone appeared a few times. V gene TRBV6-1 combines with J gene TRBJ2-7, with a weak D call TRBD1 (5 bases). The germline V and J ends were trimmed by 10 bases and 0 bases, with 13 bases remaining between them. CDR3 length: 13 amino acids. CDR1 and CDR2 (germline): MNHNS, SASEGT. The CDR3 region is CATQSDTSYEQYF. DNA for the CDR3: TGTGCCACTCAATCGGACACCTCCTACGAGCAGTACTTC.

V gene TRBV7-9 combines with J gene TRBJ1-1; D is undetermined. The germline CDR1 and CDR2 sequences are SEHNR and FQNEAQ (reference sequence). This CDR3 comprises 11 residues. With 11 bases removed from V and 4 bases from J, the gap between germline ends came to 11 bases. The CDR3: CAGVIITEAFF. The CDR3 nucleotides read TGTGCCGGAGTCATTATCACTGAAGCTTTCTTT.

This clone was observed a handful of times. This chain links TRBV2 with TRBJ2-5, with TRBD2 identical over 8 bases. CDR3 length equals 15 residues. The V segment lost 4 bases and the J segment 6 bases; nucleotides outside the gene matches: 10. The germline gives CDR1 SNHLY, CDR2 FYNNEI. This chain's CDR3 is CASSGNFGGGKTQYF. CDR3 in DNA: TGTGCCAGCAGTGGGAACTTCGGGGGGGGGAAGACCCAGTACTTC.

This clone was observed a handful of times. V and J are TRBV2 and TRBJ1-2; no reliable D call. The CDR3 is made up of 13 amino acids. Trimming took 4 bases from V and 7 from J, leaving 13 bases between them. CDR1 and CDR2 (germline): SNHLY, FYNNEI. Here the CDR3 DNA reads TGTGCCAGCAGTGGGCGGGAATCGAGTGGCTACACCTTC. Translated, it gives CASSGRESSGYTF. Looking up the rest from reference TRBV2 and TRBJ1-2 gives the full variable domain: EPEVTQTPSHQVTQMGQEVILRCVPISNHLYFYWYRQILGQKVEFLVSFYNNEISEKSEIFDDQFSVERPDGSNFTLKIRSTKLEDSAMYFCASSGRESSGYTFGSGTRLTVV.

Comment on this clone: The identical CDR3 is also encoded by other nucleotide sequences in the sample. The chain links TRBV29-1 to TRBJ2-1; D is perhaps TRBD1 (5 bases). The length of the CDR3 is 12 residues. Germline CDR1 is SQVTM and CDR2 is ANQGSEA. Deletions cut 6 bases from V and 6 bases from J, with 12 bases between. Here the CDR3 DNA reads TGCAGCGTCGGCCAGGGCAGCAATGAGCAGTTCTTC. Its protein product is CSVGQGSNEQFF.

Only a few counts were recorded for this clone. The chain carries TRBV6-5 and TRBJ2-3, with 11 bases matching TRBD1. J lost 5 bases, V lost 8 bases, and 9 bases had no gene match. CDR3 length equals 15 residues. Germline values: CDR1 MNHEY, CDR2 SVGAGI. The CDR3: CASSDWDRGKDTQYF. The DNA of the CDR3 is TGTGCCAGCTCAGACTGGGACAGGGGGAAAGATACGCAGTATTTT.

The table lists this clone with a few counts. The chain couples TRBV6-5 to TRBJ2-3, with TRBD2 matching over 7 bases. The germline CDR1 and CDR2 sequences are MNHEY and SVGAGI. This CDR3 contains 13 residues. The J segment lost 0 bases and the V segment lost 6 bases, leaving 0 bases of the junction unmatched. CDR3: CASRRESTDTQYF. CDR3 DNA sequence: TGTGCCAGCAGGCGGGAGAGCACAGATACGCAGTATTTT.